This T cell receptor beta chain emerged from a study of T-cell reconstitution after alpha-beta-depleted transplantation in children. The CDR3 totals 16 residues. Trimming at V came to 4 bases and at J to 5 bases, leaving 10 bases not matched to a gene. Germline assignment: CDR1 SEHNR and CDR2 FQNEAQ (reference sequence). A TCRbeta library incorporating unique molecular identifiers was prepared. TCRdb recomputed calls from the PCR reads with MiXCR, one row per CDR3 protein. The table includes 200,000 to 250,000 distinct CDR3 sequences, about 9.2% detected once. Sequenced here: PBMCs from the stem cell graft donor, sampled from the stem cell graft. This TCR derives from a human donor who donated a stem cell graft to a child with acute lymphoblastic leukemia. The rearrangement links TRBV7-9 to TRBJ2-7; 11 positions agree with TRBD2. The CDR3 loop is CASSSQTSGAPNEQYF. CDR3 DNA sequence: TGTGCCAGCAGCTCGCAGACTAGCGGGGCCCCAAACGAGCAGTACTTC.